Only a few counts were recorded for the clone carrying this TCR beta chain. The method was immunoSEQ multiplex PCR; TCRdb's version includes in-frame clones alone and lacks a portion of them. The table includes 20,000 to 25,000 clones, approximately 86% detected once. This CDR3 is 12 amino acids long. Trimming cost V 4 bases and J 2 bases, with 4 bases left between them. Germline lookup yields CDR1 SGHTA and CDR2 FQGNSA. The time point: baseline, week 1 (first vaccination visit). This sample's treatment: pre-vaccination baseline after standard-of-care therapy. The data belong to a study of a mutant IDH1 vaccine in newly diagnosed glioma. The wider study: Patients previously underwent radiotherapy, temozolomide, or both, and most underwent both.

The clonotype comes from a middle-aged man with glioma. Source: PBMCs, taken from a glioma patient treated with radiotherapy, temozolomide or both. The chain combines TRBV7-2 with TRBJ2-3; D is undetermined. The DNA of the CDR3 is TGTGCCAGCAGCTCTACCACAGATACGCAGTATTTT. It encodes CASSSTTDTQYF.